This TCR beta chain came from a study of regulatory T cells in long-lasting Graves disease. The V gene's germline CDR1 is SGDLS and CDR2 YYNGEE. The CDR3 is made up of 14 amino acids. The V end was cut by 0 bases, the J end by 0 bases, with 6 bases between. This clonotype was detected many times. The antigen remains unidentified. The time point denotes: newly diagnosed GD, antithyroid drugs for less than 3 months. Following extraction of RNA from PBMCs, that RNA was used to make the TCR library. Broader study findings: The study found TRBV28, TRBJ1-2 and TRBJ2-5 favored in persistent disease. Persistent Graves' patients possessed reduced TCR diversity relative to recently diagnosed ones.

Both iRepertoire HTBI primers and Arm-PCR of CDR3 regions were used to build the TCR beta libraries. TCRdb itself ran the multiplex PCR reads through MiXCR, one entry per CDR3 protein. The data show a few hundred thousand distinct CDR3 sequences, with approximately 16% seen just once and over 7.5% held by the top ten. These records were also assigned to another study, of T cells in Graves' hyperthyroidism and ophthalmopathy. As that study records: When the TCR CDR3 underwent first-round RT-PCR, the HTBI primer set was used.

The chain combines TRBV9 with TRBJ2-5, with a tentative D call TRBD2 (6 bases). The source of this sequence is a woman aged 40 to 50 with Graves disease. The specimen was peripheral blood mononuclear cells (PBMCs), collected at new diagnosis, from a patient treated with antithyroid drugs. The CDR3, as DNA: TGTGCCAGCAGCGTAGGGACTAACCAAGAGACCCAGTACTTC. As protein: CASSVGTNQETQYF.